The next 32 T cell receptor beta chains were all read from a single sample in a study of Tregs in tolerant kidney transplant recipients. The data were produced by immunoSEQ multiplex PCR, yet TCRdb's version contains in-frame clones alone and is incomplete. The table lists 110,000 or so clones, 85% to 95% of them singletons. The sequencing sample was made of CD4+ T cells from blood. The origin of the receptors is a human donor in good health.

This chain joins TRBV18 and TRBJ1-1; 8 bases map to TRBD1. Trimming at V came to 0 bases and at J to 6 bases, leaving 9 bases not matched to a gene. There are 16 residues in the CDR3. The V gene's germline CDR1 is KGHSH and CDR2 LQKENI. The CDR3 DNA is TGTGCCAGCTCACCACCAAAACAGGGGGAGATGGCTGAAGCTTTCTTT. Translation: CASSPPKQGEMAEAFF. Complete variable domain (other parts from reference TRBV18 and TRBJ1-1): NAGVMQNPRHLVRRRGQEARLRCSPMKGHSHVYWYRQLPEEGLKFMVYLQKENIIDESGMPKERFSAEFPKEGPSILRIQQVVRGDSAAYFCASSPPKQGEMAEAFFGQGTRLTVV.

The chain couples TRBV5-4 to TRBJ1-1, with D unresolved. Germline lookup yields CDR1 SGHNT and CDR2 YYREEE (reference sequence). The CDR3 loop spans 11 amino acids. V lost 2 bases to trimming and J lost 2 bases, with 1 base between them. The CDR3 coding sequence is TGTGCCAGCAGCTTTAACACTGAAGCTTTCTTT. The encoded protein is CASSFNTEAFF.

This clone was seen only once. The chain combines TRBV6-1 with TRBJ1-2, with no clear D. The CDR3 totals 14 residues. Looked up from germline, CDR1 is MNHNS and CDR2 is SASEGT. Trimming cost V 3 bases and J 0 bases, with 8 bases left between them. CDR3 in DNA: TGTGCCAGCAGTGACCCACGGGCTAACTATGGCTACACCTTC. Translated: CASSDPRANYGYTF.

The chain employs TRBV7-9 and TRBJ2-2; 11 bases map to TRBD2. Trimming took 11 bases from V and 0 from J; bases not matched to a gene: 5. The CDR3 is 15 residues long. Germline values: CDR1 SEHNR, CDR2 FQNEAQ (reference sequence). The CDR3 here is CAGRTSGSNTGELFF. Here the CDR3 DNA reads TGTGCCGGACGGACTAGCGGGTCGAACACCGGGGAGCTGTTTTTT.

The J gene is TRBJ2-3, the V gene TRBV10-3; weak D call: TRBD2 (5 bases). The CDR3 is made up of 14 amino acids. Per germline, CDR1 ENHRY and CDR2 SYGVKD. V was clipped by 8 bases and J by 4 bases, with 16 bases between them. In DNA form, the CDR3 reads TGTGCCATCGGGAGTAGCGTTTTGGCAGATACGCAGTATTTT. This codes for CAIGSSVLADTQYF.

CDR3 residues: CASSEVRVKNIQYF. The CDR3 DNA is TGTGCCAGCAGTGAGGTCAGGGTTAAAAACATTCAGTACTTC. The chain has TRBV2 and TRBJ2-4, with a weak D call TRBD1 (5 bases). The germline V and J ends were trimmed by 3 bases and 4 bases, with 10 bases remaining between them. The CDR3 loop spans 14 amino acids. Germline V gene sequence: CDR1 SNHLY, CDR2 FYNNEI. Filled out from reference TRBV2 and TRBJ2-4, the complete variable domain reads EPEVTQTPSHQVTQMGQEVILRCVPISNHLYFYWYRQILGQKVEFLVSFYNNEISEKSEIFDDQFSVERPDGSNFTLKIRSTKLEDSAMYFCASSEVRVKNIQYFGAGTRLSVL.

For this clone: In the same sample, other DNA sequences code for this CDR3. V usage is TRBV7-9 and J usage is TRBJ1-5; 9 positions agree with TRBD1. Trimming took 1 base from V and 4 from J; bases not matched to a gene: 2. CDR1 is SEHNR and CDR2 is FQNEAQ in the germline V gene (reference sequence). The CDR3 runs to 15 residues. The CDR3 sequence: CASSLGTGENQPQHF. The DNA of the CDR3 is TGTGCCAGCAGCTTAGGGACAGGGGAGAATCAGCCCCAGCATTTT.

The chain joins TRBV7-2 to TRBJ2-7, with D perhaps matching TRBD1 (5 bases). Germline CDR1 SGHTA, CDR2 FQGNSA. V was cut by 5 bases and J by 2 bases, with 13 bases left in between. This CDR3 has 14 residues. This chain's CDR3 is CASSPPGRPYEQYF. In DNA, the CDR3 is TGTGCCAGCAGCCCGCCAGGGCGGCCCTACGAGCAGTACTTC.

The V and J genes are TRBV4-1 and TRBJ2-4, with TRBD2 matching over 9 bases. The V segment lost 2 bases and the J segment 6 bases; nucleotides outside the gene matches: 14. The CDR3 is made up of 18 amino acids. The germline V gene has CDR1 MGHRA and CDR2 YSYEKL. This chain's CDR3 is CASSQWGALLAGPNIQYF. CDR3 nucleotides: TGCGCCAGCAGCCAATGGGGGGCCCTTCTAGCGGGGCCAAACATTCAGTACTTC.

The V call is TRBV29-1, the J call TRBJ2-3; 16 positions agree with TRBD2. Germline V lookup: CDR1 SQVTM, CDR2 ANQGSEA. The CDR3 is made up of 18 amino acids. J lost 0 bases, V lost 6 bases, and 9 bases had no gene match. This chain's CDR3 is CSVGGLAGGPLSTDTQYF. The CDR3 DNA follows: TGCAGCGTGGGGGGACTAGCGGGAGGGCCGTTGAGCACAGATACGCAGTATTTT.

This clone has a single count. The V call is TRBV6-1, the J call TRBJ2-3; 9 bases agree with TRBD2. The CDR3 length is 16 residues. Losses at the gene ends were 2 bases for V and 6 bases for J; bases not matched to a gene: 9. The germline V gene encodes CDR1 MNHNS and CDR2 SASEGT. CDR3 sequence (DNA): TGTGCCAGCAGTGAAAACGGCGGGAGGGCCTGGGATACGCAGTATTTT. Encoded protein: CASSENGGRAWDTQYF.

This CDR3 reads CASSPYRNLGNRPGEQYF. DNA of the CDR3: TGTGCCAGCTCACCATACCGAAACTTGGGAAACCGCCCAGGCGAGCAGTACTTC. The rearrangement uses TRBV18 and TRBJ2-7; the D is unclear. Germline V gives CDR1 KGHSH, CDR2 LQKENI. The CDR3 has 18 residues. Trimming stripped 2 bases from V and 6 bases from J, with 26 bases between.

This chain links TRBV29-1 with TRBJ2-7; D is uncertain. Germline V gene data show CDR1 as SQVTM and CDR2 as ANQGSEA. CDR3 length: 12 amino acids. V lost 6 bases to trimming and J lost 3 bases, with 12 bases between them. Here the CDR3 DNA reads TGCAGCGTCCTTGGGAACGGCTACGAGCAGTACTTC. Amino acid sequence: CSVLGNGYEQYF.

The rearrangement links TRBV15 to TRBJ1-4, with 7 positions matching TRBD1. The CDR3 consists of 15 residues. V lost 5 bases and J lost 7; bases outside the gene matches: 10. Germline lookup yields CDR1 LNHNV and CDR2 YYDKDF (reference sequence). CDR3: CATSSQGVRGEKLFF. Here the CDR3 DNA reads TGTGCCACCAGCTCGCAGGGGGTCCGAGGTGAAAAACTGTTTTTT. Together with reference TRBV15 and TRBJ1-4, the CDR3 gives the full variable domain: DAMVIQNPRYQVTQFGKPVTLSCSQTLNHNVMYWYQQKSSQAPKLLFHYYDKDFNNEADTPDNFQSRRPNTSFCFLDIRSPGLGDTAMYLCATSSQGVRGEKLFFGSGTQLSVL.

V gene TRBV11-3 combines with J gene TRBJ2-1; possibly TRBD2 for D (5 bases). The V gene's germline CDR1 is SGHNT and CDR2 YENEEA. This CDR3 is built from 13 residues. Trimming left V 2 bases short and J 9 bases short, with 11 bases between. CDR3 DNA: TGTGCCAGCAGCTTAACCCGGGGTGGTGAGCAGTTCTTC. It translates to CASSLTRGGEQFF. The variable domain in full, with the rest retrieved from reference TRBV11-3 and TRBJ2-1, is EAGVVQSPRYKIIEKKQPVAFWCNPISGHNTLYWYLQNLGQGPELLIRYENEEAVDDSQLPKDRFSAERLKGVDSTLKIQPAELGDSAVYLCASSLTRGGEQFFGPGTRLTVL.

The chain has TRBV7-3 and TRBJ2-1; 7 bases align to TRBD1. The CDR3 runs to 13 residues. V shed 5 bases and J 9 bases; nucleotides not matched to a gene: 7. Germline assignment: CDR1 SGHTA and CDR2 FQGTGA. The CDR3 is CASSPQTGTEQFF. CDR3 bases: TGTGCCAGCAGCCCCCAGACAGGGACTGAGCAGTTCTTC. Complete variable domain (other parts from reference TRBV7-3 and TRBJ2-1): GAGVSQTPSNKVTEKGKYVELRCDPISGHTALYWYRQSLGQGPEFLIYFQGTGAADDSGLPNDRFFAVRPEGSVSTLKIQRTERGDSAVYLCASSPQTGTEQFFGPGTRLTVL.

The rearrangement uses TRBV5-1 and TRBJ1-1, with D uncertain. Trimming took off 4 bases at V and 5 bases at J, with 12 bases between the two ends. There are 13 residues in the CDR3. Germline CDR1 and CDR2: SGHRS and YFSETQ. The DNA of the CDR3 is TGCGCCAGCAGCCCGTCACGGATAACTGAAGCTTTCTTT. Amino acid sequence: CASSPSRITEAFF.

The rearrangement joins TRBV7-8 to TRBJ1-1; unclear D gene. CDR1 SGHVS and CDR2 FQNEAQ come from the germline V gene. Trimming stripped 3 bases from V and 1 base from J, with 9 bases between. CDR3 size: 14 residues. This CDR3 reads CASSFRGTNTEAFF. CDR3 DNA: TGTGCCAGCAGCTTTCGGGGTACGAACACTGAAGCTTTCTTT.

V is TRBV9 and J is TRBJ2-7; 14 bases align to TRBD2. The CDR3 has 16 amino acids. V dropped 4 bases and J dropped 2; count of bases not matched to a gene: 5. Germline CDR1 SGDLS, CDR2 YYNGEE. CDR3 sequence reads: CASSKGLAGDPYEQYF. For the CDR3, the DNA is TGTGCCAGCAGCAAGGGACTAGCGGGGGACCCCTACGAGCAGTACTTC.

CDR3 protein: CASSPPDQGLSSYNEQFF. The CDR3 coding sequence is TGTGCCAGCTCACCACCCGACCAGGGGCTAAGCTCCTACAATGAGCAGTTCTTC. This chain uses TRBV18 with TRBJ2-1, with D possibly being TRBD1 (6 bases). Germline V gene lookup returns CDR1 KGHSH and CDR2 LQKENI. The CDR3 has 18 residues. V shed 0 bases and J shed 0 bases, with 15 bases lying between them.

This chain uses TRBV13 with TRBJ2-1; D possibly corresponds to TRBD2 (5 bases). The CDR3 is 15 amino acids. In germline, CDR1 is PRHDT, CDR2 FYEKMQ (reference sequence). Trimming stripped 6 bases from V and 0 bases from J, with 12 bases between. The CDR3 bases are TGTGCCAGCAGAGAGAGAGGGAGCTCCTACAATGAGCAGTTCTTC. Translating it yields CASRERGSSYNEQFF.

This sequence joins TRBV5-1 and TRBJ2-3; D is tentatively TRBD1 or TRBD2 (6 bases each). The germline CDR1 and CDR2 sequences are SGHRS and YFSETQ. This CDR3 is built from 15 residues. Trimming cost V 4 bases and J 2 bases, with 14 bases left between them. The CDR3 DNA is TGCGCCAGCAGCAGGACAGCGGGTGTCACAGATACGCAGTATTTT. It yields the protein CASSRTAGVTDTQYF.

The rearrangement links TRBV10-3 to TRBJ2-5, with D unclear. Trimming removed 0 bases from V and 5 bases from J, with 1 base in between. Per the germline V gene, CDR1 is ENHRY and CDR2 is SYGVKD. CDR3 length: 11 amino acids. The DNA for the CDR3 is TGTGCCATCAGTGAGTCGGAGACCCAGTACTTC. Its translation is CAISESETQYF.

The CDR3 bases are TGTGCCAGCAGTTCCGGACAGGTCCCAAGCAATCAGCCCCAGCATTTT. It encodes CASSSGQVPSNQPQHF. The chain joins TRBV6-6 to TRBJ1-5, with 7 bases aligning to TRBD1. This CDR3 region has 16 residues. In germline, CDR1 is MNHNY, CDR2 SVGAGI (reference sequence). Germline trimming cut 4 bases from V and 1 base from J; bases unmatched to any gene: 7.

The CDR3 DNA is TGCGCCAGCAGCTCACTAGCATTTCAAGAGCAGTACTTC. This codes for CASSSLAFQEQYF. The chain is built from TRBV5-1 and TRBJ2-7; TRBD2 is a possible D gene (6 bases). The CDR3 runs to 13 residues. Per germline, CDR1 SGHRS and CDR2 YFSETQ. V gave up 3 bases and J gave up 7 bases, with 14 bases separating them.

The chain uses TRBV11-2 and TRBJ2-1; the match to TRBD2 covers 8 bases. In germline, CDR1 is SGHAT, CDR2 FQNNGV. CDR3 length: 13 amino acids. V gave up 4 bases and J gave up 6 bases; unmatched junction bases: 2. In DNA, the CDR3 is TGTGCCAGCAGCTCCGGACTAGCCAATGAGCAGTTCTTC. This sequence encodes CASSSGLANEQFF.

The J gene is TRBJ2-1, the V gene TRBV6-6; 12 nucleotides align to TRBD2. Germline loops: CDR1 MNHNY, CDR2 SVGAGI (reference sequence). The CDR3 totals 14 residues. V lost 7 bases and J lost 6; bases outside the gene matches: 4. CDR3 amino acids: CASTGTSGLNEQFF. The CDR3 nucleotides read TGTGCCAGCACTGGGACTAGCGGGCTCAATGAGCAGTTCTTC.

This chain joins TRBV15 and TRBJ1-2; D ambiguous. CDR3 length equals 13 residues. In germline, CDR1 is LNHNV, CDR2 YYDKDF (reference sequence). The V and J ends lost 7 bases and 3 bases respectively, with 12 bases between them. The CDR3 nucleotides are TGTGCCACCACTACCGACACTGACTATGGCTACACCTTC. Its protein product is CATTTDTDYGYTF.

In this sample, this clone turned up once. The chain couples TRBV7-6 to TRBJ1-2, with D tentatively TRBD1 (5 bases). Between the trimmed V and J ends, which lost 5 bases and 0 bases, there was a span of 13 bases. The CDR3 length is 15 residues. CDR1 and CDR2 (germline): SGHVS, FNYEAQ. The CDR3 nucleotides read TGTGCCAGCAGCCCACAGGAAGGAGCTAACTATGGCTACACCTTC. Encoded protein: CASSPQEGANYGYTF.

This clone was seen only once. The J gene is TRBJ2-5, the V gene TRBV11-1, with TRBD2 as a possible D gene (6 bases). The CDR3 totals 14 residues. CDR1 is SGHAT and CDR2 is FQDESV in the germline V gene (reference sequence). The V and J ends lost 1 base and 4 bases respectively, with 10 bases between them. CDR3 protein: CASSLGDSRETQYF. The CDR3 bases are TGTGCCAGCAGCTTAGGGGACTCAAGAGAGACCCAGTACTTC.

Turning to this clone: The identical CDR3 is also encoded by other nucleotide sequences in the sample. The rearrangement uses TRBV10-3 and TRBJ2-1; D is ambiguous. The CDR3 covers 12 residues. V lost 2 bases and J 6 bases, leaving 5 bases between the germline ends. Per the germline V gene, CDR1 is ENHRY and CDR2 is SYGVKD. CDR3: CAISEDGNEQFF. The CDR3 DNA follows: TGTGCCATCAGTGAGGACGGCAATGAGCAGTTCTTC.

The chain has TRBV29-1 and TRBJ1-5, with D perhaps matching TRBD1 (5 bases). Trimming pared 2 bases from V and 1 base from J, leaving 9 bases between. This CDR3 has 14 residues. CDR1 is SQVTM, CDR2 ANQGSEA, per germline. This CDR3 reads CSVETKGSNQPQHF. CDR3 bases: TGCAGCGTTGAAACAAAGGGGAGCAATCAGCCCCAGCATTTT.